Sequencing of this TCR beta chain was carried out in a study of blood T cells in healthy people across ages. A second PCR, run for 7 to 11 cycles, used a sample-barcoded 5' primer plus a J-beta primer mix. TCRdb passed the 5' RACE reads through MiXCR, listing each CDR3 protein once. The sample lists around 620,000 distinct CDR3 sequences; 25% to 30% were seen once. Per the germline V gene, CDR1 is KGHDR and CDR2 is SFDVKD. This CDR3 contains 13 residues. Deletions cut 9 bases from V and 4 bases from J, with 15 bases between. The sample taken for sequencing was blood. The chain recombines TRBV24-1 with TRBJ2-7; tentative D call: TRBD1 (6 bases). The TCR was taken from a woman in her 70s in good health. CDR3 residues: CATLRTEGYEQYF. CDR3 bases: TGTGCCACCTTGAGGACAGAAGGGTACGAGCAGTACTTC.